Below are 14 T cell receptor beta chains sequenced from a single sample in a study of spatial heterogeneity in lung cancer. TCRdb ran MiXCR on the 5' RACE reads and lists one entry per CDR3 protein. The top ten clones hold approximately 39% of a sample with 90,000 to 95,000 distinct CDR3 sequences, 12% of them seen once. As for time point: sample taken at primary tumor resection. Here the sequenced sample was PBMCs, taken at surgery. The source of these receptors is a male donor with early-stage non-small cell lung cancer.

The V and J genes are TRBV25-1 and TRBJ2-1; 9 bases align to TRBD1. This CDR3 has 15 residues. CDR1 is MGHDK and CDR2 is SYGVNS in the germline V gene. V lost 1 base, J lost 7 bases, and 5 bases stayed unmatched. DNA for the CDR3: TGTGCCAGCAGTGAATCACAGGGGGCAGGGAATGAGCAGTTCTTC. This sequence encodes CASSESQGAGNEQFF.

This clonotype was detected only a few times. The rearrangement uses TRBV28 and TRBJ1-2; D not resolved. Germline V gene lookup returns CDR1 MDHEN and CDR2 SYDVKM. This CDR3 has 14 amino acids. The ends were cut back, 3 bases at V and 4 bases at J, with 12 bases in the middle. The CDR3 bases are TGTGCCAGCAGTTTGACCAGGAAGATCTATGGCTACACCTTC. Translated, it gives CASSLTRKIYGYTF.

This clonotype was seen more than once but under ten times. V gene TRBV3-1 combines with J gene TRBJ2-7; D is perhaps TRBD2 (6 bases). CDR3 length: 14 residues. CDR1 and CDR2 (germline): LGHDT, YNNKEL (reference sequence). V was clipped by 5 bases and J by 3 bases, with 14 bases between them. CDR3 sequence (DNA): TGTGCCAGCAGCACGGGACTCGGAAACTACGAGCAGTACTTC. As protein: CASSTGLGNYEQYF.

This sequence joins TRBV7-9 and TRBJ1-6, with D uncertain. This CDR3 is built from 13 residues. The ends were cut back, 1 base at V and 10 bases at J, with 8 bases in the middle. Germline CDR1 SEHNR, CDR2 FQNEAQ (reference sequence). The DNA of the CDR3 is TGTGCCAGCAGCTTAGATCTAAGGTCACCCCTCCACTTT. Its protein is CASSLDLRSPLHF.

V is TRBV20-1 and J is TRBJ2-5; D not resolved. The V gene's germline CDR1 is DFQATT and CDR2 SNEGSKA (reference sequence). The CDR3 is 11 residues long. Deletions cut 7 bases from V and 4 bases from J, with 10 bases between. CDR3 protein: CSGTVGETQYF. The CDR3 bases are TGCAGTGGGACGGTTGGAGAGACCCAGTACTTC.

The chain is built from TRBV12-3 or TRBV12-4 and TRBJ1-3; 8 bases line up with TRBD1. With 6 bases clipped from V and 4 bases from J, the junction kept 5 bases outside the gene matches. CDR3 length equals 14 residues. The CDR3 region is CASRVTGEGNTIYF. CDR3 sequence (DNA): TGTGCCAGCAGGGTGACAGGGGAGGGAAACACCATATATTTT.

The chain couples TRBV28 to TRBJ2-6; D gene uncertain. The CDR3 sequence is 17 residues long. Trimming left V 6 bases short and J 0 bases short, with 15 bases between. Per the germline V gene, CDR1 is MDHEN and CDR2 is SYDVKM. Written as DNA, the CDR3 is TGTGCCAGCAGCCGCGGACGGTTTCCCTCTGGGGCCAACGTCCTGACTTTC. Its translation is CASSRGRFPSGANVLTF.

The J gene is TRBJ2-1, the V gene TRBV4-1; 10 nucleotides line up with TRBD2. The CDR3 length is 16 residues. Trimming cost V 3 bases and J 2 bases; bases outside gene matches: 4. Germline V gives CDR1 MGHRA, CDR2 YSYEKL. CDR3 loop: CASSQVSGGAYNEQFF. The CDR3 DNA is TGCGCCAGCAGCCAGGTCAGCGGGGGGGCCTACAATGAGCAGTTCTTC.

This sequence joins TRBV7-2 and TRBJ2-5; 9 bases are a match to TRBD2. V gave up 10 bases and J gave up 3 bases; unmatched junction bases: 9. CDR3 size: 14 residues. Germline CDR1 reads SGHTA; CDR2 reads FQGNSA. In DNA, the CDR3 is TGTGCCATCTCCCCCTTAGCGGGAGAAGAGACCCAGTACTTC. It yields the protein CAISPLAGEETQYF.

V and J are TRBV4-3 and TRBJ1-2; D is possibly TRBD1 (5 bases). V was trimmed by 0 bases and J by 3 bases, leaving 17 bases between them. In germline, CDR1 is LGHNA, CDR2 YSLEER. The CDR3 is 17 amino acids. In DNA form, the CDR3 reads TGCGCCAGCAGCCAAGATTTGGGGGACCCGAGCTACTATGGCTACACCTTC. It is translated as CASSQDLGDPSYYGYTF.

The chain carries TRBV20-1 and TRBJ2-5, with TRBD2 matching 13 bases. Germline V lookup: CDR1 DFQATT, CDR2 SNEGSKA (reference sequence). The ends lost 5 bases at V and 2 bases at J; junction bases unmatched: 2. This CDR3 has 14 residues. Written as DNA, the CDR3 is TGCAGTGCTGGGACTAGCGGGGCACAAGAGACCCAGTACTTC. It is translated as CSAGTSGAQETQYF.

Many counts were recorded for this clonotype. In nucleotides, the CDR3 is TGTGCCAGCAGCTTGCAGGGGGCCCCGTCTGGAAACACCATATATTTT. Amino acids: CASSLQGAPSGNTIYF. J is TRBJ1-3 and V is TRBV7-2; 8 positions match TRBD1. The CDR3 contains 16 residues. V lost 3 bases to trimming and J lost 1 base; unmatched junction nucleotides: 5. In germline, CDR1 is SGHTA, CDR2 FQGNSA.

Ten or more counts support this clonotype. This chain connects TRBV29-1 to TRBJ1-5; D possibly corresponds to TRBD1 (6 bases). CDR3 length equals 13 residues. V was shortened by 4 bases and J by 3 bases, with 10 bases between the two germline ends. Germline CDR1 SQVTM, CDR2 ANQGSEA. The CDR3 nucleotides are TGCAGCGTTGCTGACAGGTTCAATCAGCCCCAGCATTTT. It yields the protein CSVADRFNQPQHF.

Details on this clonotype: A read error may be the cause here, since a much bigger clone is one base away. The chain carries TRBV5-1 and TRBJ2-1; D gene uncertain. Trimming stripped 0 bases from V and 2 bases from J, with 3 bases between. The CDR3 covers 13 residues. Germline loops: CDR1 SGHRS, CDR2 YFSETQ. The CDR3 coding sequence is TGCGCCAGCAGCTTGGTGGCCTACAATGAGCAGTTCTTC. Residues: CASSLVAYNEQFF.